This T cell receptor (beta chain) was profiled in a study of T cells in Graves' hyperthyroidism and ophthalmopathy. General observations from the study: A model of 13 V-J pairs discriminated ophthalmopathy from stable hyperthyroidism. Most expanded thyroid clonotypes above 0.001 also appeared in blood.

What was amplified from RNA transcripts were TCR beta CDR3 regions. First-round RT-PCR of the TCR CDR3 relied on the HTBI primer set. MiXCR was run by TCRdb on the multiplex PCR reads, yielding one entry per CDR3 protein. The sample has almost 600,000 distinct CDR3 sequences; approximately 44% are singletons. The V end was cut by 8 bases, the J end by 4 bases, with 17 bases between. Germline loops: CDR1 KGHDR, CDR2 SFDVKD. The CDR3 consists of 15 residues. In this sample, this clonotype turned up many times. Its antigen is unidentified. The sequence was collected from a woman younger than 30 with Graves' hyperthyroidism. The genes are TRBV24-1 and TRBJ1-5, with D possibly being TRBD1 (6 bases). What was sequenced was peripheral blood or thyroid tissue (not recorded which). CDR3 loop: CATMTGEGGNQPQHF. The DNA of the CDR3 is TGTGCCACCATGACCGGAGAGGGGGGAAATCAGCCCCAGCATTTT.